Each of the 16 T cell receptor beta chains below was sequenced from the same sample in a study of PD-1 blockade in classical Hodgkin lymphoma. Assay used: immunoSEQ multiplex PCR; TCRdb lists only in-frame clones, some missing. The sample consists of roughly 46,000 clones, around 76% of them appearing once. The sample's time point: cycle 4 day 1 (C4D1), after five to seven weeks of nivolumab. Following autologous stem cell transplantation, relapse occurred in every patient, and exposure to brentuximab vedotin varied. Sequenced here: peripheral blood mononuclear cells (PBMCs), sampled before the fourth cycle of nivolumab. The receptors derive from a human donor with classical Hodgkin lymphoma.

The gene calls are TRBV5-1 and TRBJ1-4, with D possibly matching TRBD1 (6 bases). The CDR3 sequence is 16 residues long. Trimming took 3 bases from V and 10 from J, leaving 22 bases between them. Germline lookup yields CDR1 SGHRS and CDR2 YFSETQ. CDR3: CASSWGFPGQTGKLFF. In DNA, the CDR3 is TGCGCCAGCAGCTGGGGATTCCCGGGACAAACGGGAAAACTGTTTTTT. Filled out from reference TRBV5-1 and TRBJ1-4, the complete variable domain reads KAGVTQTPRYLIKTRGQQVTLSCSPISGHRSVSWYQQTPGQGLQFLFEYFSETQRNKGNFPGRFSGRQFSNSRSEMNVSTLELGDSALYLCASSWGFPGQTGKLFFGSGTQLSVL.

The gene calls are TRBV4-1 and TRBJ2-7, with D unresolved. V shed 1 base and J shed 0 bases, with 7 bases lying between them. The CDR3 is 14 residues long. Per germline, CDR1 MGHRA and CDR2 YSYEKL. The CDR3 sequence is CASSQVLSSYEQYF. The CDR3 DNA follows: TGCGCCAGCAGCCAAGTACTGAGCTCCTACGAGCAGTACTTC.

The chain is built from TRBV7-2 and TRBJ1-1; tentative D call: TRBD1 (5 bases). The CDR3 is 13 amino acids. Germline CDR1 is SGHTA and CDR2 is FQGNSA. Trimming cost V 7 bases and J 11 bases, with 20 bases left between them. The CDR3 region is CASTVQILEGAFF. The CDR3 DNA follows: TGTGCCAGCACCGTCCAGATCCTCGAGGGGGCTTTCTTT.

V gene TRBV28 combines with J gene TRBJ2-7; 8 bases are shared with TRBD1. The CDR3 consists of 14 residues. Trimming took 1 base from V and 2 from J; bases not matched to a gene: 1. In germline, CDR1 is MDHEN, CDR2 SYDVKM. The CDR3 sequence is CASSLLQGAYEQYF. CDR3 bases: TGTGCCAGCAGTTTATTACAGGGGGCCTACGAGCAGTACTTC.

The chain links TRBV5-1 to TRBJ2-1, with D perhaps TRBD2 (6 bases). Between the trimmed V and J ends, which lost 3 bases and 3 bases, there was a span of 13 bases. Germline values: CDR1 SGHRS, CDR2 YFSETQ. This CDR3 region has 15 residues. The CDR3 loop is CASSSLTRSYNEQFF. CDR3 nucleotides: TGCGCCAGCAGCTCTTTGACTAGGAGCTACAATGAGCAGTTCTTC.

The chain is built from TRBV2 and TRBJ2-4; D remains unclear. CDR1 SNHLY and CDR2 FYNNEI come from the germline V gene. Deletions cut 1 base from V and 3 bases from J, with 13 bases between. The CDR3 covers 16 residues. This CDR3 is CASSEGSGWGKNIQYF. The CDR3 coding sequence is TGTGCCAGCAGTGAAGGTTCCGGCTGGGGCAAAAACATTCAGTACTTC. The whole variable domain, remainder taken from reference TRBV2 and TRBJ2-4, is EPEVTQTPSHQVTQMGQEVILRCVPISNHLYFYWYRQILGQKVEFLVSFYNNEISEKSEIFDDQFSVERPDGSNFTLKIRSTKLEDSAMYFCASSEGSGWGKNIQYFGAGTRLSVL.

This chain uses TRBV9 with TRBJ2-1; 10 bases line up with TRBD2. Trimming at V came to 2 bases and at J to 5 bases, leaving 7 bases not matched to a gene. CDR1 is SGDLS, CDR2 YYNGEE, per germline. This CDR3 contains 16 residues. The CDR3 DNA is TGTGCCAGCAGCGTTTTCCCAGCGGGAGGGAACAATGAGCAGTTCTTC. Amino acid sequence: CASSVFPAGGNNEQFF.

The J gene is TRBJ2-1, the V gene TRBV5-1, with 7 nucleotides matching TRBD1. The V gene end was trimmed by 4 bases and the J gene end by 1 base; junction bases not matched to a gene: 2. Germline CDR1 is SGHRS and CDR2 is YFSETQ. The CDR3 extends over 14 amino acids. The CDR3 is CASSLTGSYNEQFF. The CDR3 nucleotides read TGCGCCAGCAGCCTGACAGGGTCCTACAATGAGCAGTTCTTC.

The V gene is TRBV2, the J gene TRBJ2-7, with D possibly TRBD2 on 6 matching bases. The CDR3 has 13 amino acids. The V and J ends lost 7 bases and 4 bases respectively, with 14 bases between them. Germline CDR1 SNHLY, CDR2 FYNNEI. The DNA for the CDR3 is TGTGCCAGCATGTCGGAGGGTAGGTACGAGCAGTACTTC. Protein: CASMSEGRYEQYF.

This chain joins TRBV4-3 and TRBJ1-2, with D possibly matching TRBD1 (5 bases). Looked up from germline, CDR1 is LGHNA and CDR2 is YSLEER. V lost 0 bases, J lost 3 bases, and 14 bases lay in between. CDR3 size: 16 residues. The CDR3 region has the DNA TGCGCCAGCAGCCAAGAGAGGGGCCAGGACTACTATGGCTACACCTTC. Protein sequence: CASSQERGQDYYGYTF.

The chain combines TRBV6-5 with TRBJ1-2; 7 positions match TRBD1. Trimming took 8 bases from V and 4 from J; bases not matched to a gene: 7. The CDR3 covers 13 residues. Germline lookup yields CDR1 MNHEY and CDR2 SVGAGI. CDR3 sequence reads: CASGRDSSYGYTF. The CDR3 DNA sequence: TGTGCCAGCGGGAGGGACAGCAGCTATGGCTACACCTTC.

The CDR3 protein is CASSLVGRNLYQETQYF. CDR3 DNA sequence: TGTGCCAGCAGCTTGGTGGGACGCAACTTATACCAAGAGACCCAGTACTTC. The rearrangement uses TRBV5-4 and TRBJ2-5; D may match TRBD1 or TRBD2 (5 bases each). CDR1 is SGHNT, CDR2 YYREEE, per germline (reference sequence). The V end was cut by 0 bases, the J end by 0 bases, with 15 bases between. The CDR3 runs to 17 residues.

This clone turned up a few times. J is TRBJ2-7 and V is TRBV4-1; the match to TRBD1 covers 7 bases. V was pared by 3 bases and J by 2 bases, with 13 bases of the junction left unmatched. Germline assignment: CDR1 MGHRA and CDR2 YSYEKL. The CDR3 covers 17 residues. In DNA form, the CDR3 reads TGCGCCAGCAGCCAGAGCCTTGTGACAGGGAAAGCCTACGAGCAGTACTTC. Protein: CASSQSLVTGKAYEQYF.

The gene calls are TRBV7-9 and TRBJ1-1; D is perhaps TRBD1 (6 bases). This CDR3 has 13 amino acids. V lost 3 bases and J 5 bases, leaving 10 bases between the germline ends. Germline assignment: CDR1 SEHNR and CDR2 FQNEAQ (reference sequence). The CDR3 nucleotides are TGTGCCAGCAGCTTGGGACAAGAGACTGAAGCTTTCTTT. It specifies CASSLGQETEAFF.

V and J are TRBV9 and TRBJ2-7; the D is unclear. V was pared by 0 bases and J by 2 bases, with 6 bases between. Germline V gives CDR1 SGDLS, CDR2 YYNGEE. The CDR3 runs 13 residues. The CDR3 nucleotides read TGTGCCAGCAGCGTAGATGGGACCTACGAGCAGTACTTC. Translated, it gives CASSVDGTYEQYF.

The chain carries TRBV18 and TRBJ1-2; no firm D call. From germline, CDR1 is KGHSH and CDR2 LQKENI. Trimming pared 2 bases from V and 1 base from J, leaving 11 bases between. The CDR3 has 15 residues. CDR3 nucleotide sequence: TGTGCCAGCTCACCATTGGCAGGAGATAACTATGGCTACACCTTC. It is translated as CASSPLAGDNYGYTF.